This entry lists 27 T cell receptor beta chains sequenced from one sample in a study of human T cells and chemical hapten exposure. MiXCR was run by TCRdb on the RACE reads, yielding one entry per CDR3 protein. The data show hundreds of thousands of distinct CDR3 sequences, with about 6% seen just once and approximately 5.4% held by the top ten. The sample's time point: patch test 2, 6 weeks after DPC sensitization. Specified treatment: therapeutic diphenylcyclopropenone sensitization with weekly scalp DPC. Material: whole blood, obtained in connection with sensitization to the hapten diphenylcyclopropenone (DPC). These receptors all stem from a woman aged 18-35 years with alopecia areata. Some clones in this sample may be carry-over from other donors' samples.

This clonotype was picked up a small number of times. The V and J genes are TRBV7-2 and TRBJ2-6, with unresolved D. From germline, CDR1 is SGHTA and CDR2 FQGNSA. This CDR3 comprises 14 residues. The V end lost 5 bases, the J end lost 4 bases, and 9 bases lay between the germline ends. The CDR3, as DNA: TGTGCCAGCAGCGGCGCGCGAGGGGCCAACGTCCTGACTTTC. This codes for CASSGARGANVLTF. The complete variable domain, with remaining parts taken from reference TRBV7-2 and TRBJ2-6, reads GAGVSQSPSNKVTEKGKDVELRCDPISGHTALYWYRQSLGQGLEFLIYFQGNSAPDKSGLPSDRFSAERTGGSVSTLTIQRTQQEDSAVYLCASSGARGANVLTFGAGSRLTVL.

This chain connects TRBV4-3 to TRBJ1-5; no clear D gene. CDR1 is LGHNA and CDR2 is YSLEER in the germline V gene. Trimming pared 0 bases from V and 7 bases from J, leaving 13 bases between. This CDR3 contains 15 residues. The CDR3 region is CASSQEGSAGQPQHF. Written as DNA, the CDR3 is TGCGCCAGCAGCCAAGAAGGGTCAGCGGGCCAGCCCCAGCATTTT.

This clonotype was seen many times. This chain joins TRBV6-1 and TRBJ2-7, with D perhaps matching TRBD1 (6 bases). The length of the CDR3 is 12 residues. V was clipped by 10 bases and J by 6 bases, with 16 bases between them. CDR1 MNHNS and CDR2 SASEGT come from the germline V gene. CDR3 in amino acids: CATTTGIVEQYF. The CDR3 nucleotides read TGTGCCACAACAACAGGGATTGTCGAGCAGTACTTC.

The chain recombines TRBV20-1 with TRBJ2-7, with 9 bases that match TRBD2. Per the germline V gene, CDR1 is DFQATT and CDR2 is SNEGSKA (reference sequence). The V and J ends lost 2 bases and 3 bases, in that order; junction bases with no gene match: 8. The CDR3 consists of 15 residues. The CDR3 DNA reads as TGCAGTGCTAGAAGAGGCGGCGGGGGGGACTACGAGCAGTACTTC. This encodes CSARRGGGGDYEQYF.

This clonotype was detected a few times. J is TRBJ2-1 and V is TRBV6-2 or TRBV6-3, with 16 positions matching TRBD2. The CDR3 is made up of 16 amino acids. V lost 6 bases, J lost 5 bases, and 4 bases stayed unmatched. Germline V lookup: CDR1 MNHEY, CDR2 SVGEGT. The DNA for the CDR3 is TGTGCCAGCAGAAGGGGACTAGCGGGGGGGCACAATGAGCAGTTCTTC. Its protein product is CASRRGLAGGHNEQFF.

This clonotype appeared many times. V and J are TRBV4-3 and TRBJ1-2; a weak D match, TRBD1 (6 bases). CDR1 LGHNA and CDR2 YSLEER come from the germline V gene. V shed 4 bases and J shed 6 bases, with 18 bases lying between them. The CDR3 contains 15 residues. DNA of the CDR3: TGCGCCAGCAGCCCTAACGGACAGACTTTGGATGGCTACACCTTC. Residues: CASSPNGQTLDGYTF.

This clonotype was detected only a few times. The chain carries TRBV28 and TRBJ2-7; 10 nucleotides agree with TRBD1. CDR1 and CDR2 from the germline V gene are MDHEN and SYDVKM. V lost 5 bases and J lost 2; bases outside the gene matches: 6. CDR3 size: 15 residues. CDR3 sequence: CASSHRDRGTYEQYF. The CDR3, as DNA: TGTGCCAGCAGTCACCGGGACAGGGGCACCTACGAGCAGTACTTC.

This clonotype was detected only a few times. J is TRBJ1-5 and V is TRBV7-8, with 9 bases fitting TRBD1. The V gene end was trimmed by 5 bases and the J gene end by 6 bases; junction bases not matched to a gene: 11. The CDR3 consists of 16 residues. CDR1 SGHVS and CDR2 FQNEAQ come from the germline V gene. The CDR3 is CASSTSTGGLGQPQHF. The CDR3 DNA sequence: TGTGCCAGCAGCACCTCCACAGGGGGCTTGGGTCAGCCCCAGCATTTT.

The chain employs TRBV7-2 and TRBJ2-5, with 9 bases aligning to TRBD2. J was trimmed by 4 bases and V by 6 bases; bases with no gene match: 9. This CDR3 comprises 15 residues. Per germline, CDR1 SGHTA and CDR2 FQGNSA. CDR3 nucleotide sequence: TGTGCCAGCAGACCGCCCGCGGGGGGGCCAGAGACCCAGTACTTC. It yields the protein CASRPPAGGPETQYF.

This clonotype was found a few times. At one boundary the junction diverges from the germline segment, which might be a read error. The chain links TRBV10-3 to TRBJ1-3, with unresolved D. Germline lookup yields CDR1 ENHRY and CDR2 SYGVKD. The CDR3 contains 14 residues. In DNA form, the CDR3 reads TGTGCCACCAGTATGCGGGAGAGAGGAAACACCATATATTTT. Translation: CATSMRERGNTIYF.

This clonotype appeared many times. The chain is built from TRBV7-9 and TRBJ2-4; D is unresolved. Germline CDR1 reads SEHNR; CDR2 reads FQNEAQ (reference sequence). V lost 6 bases and J 5 bases, leaving 8 bases between the germline ends. CDR3 length: 12 amino acids. This CDR3 is CASSTDQNIQYF. CDR3 nucleotide sequence: TGTGCCAGCAGTACGGATCAAAACATTCAGTACTTC.

This clonotype has only a few counts. The chain's CDR3 is CASLSGTGLFDTQYF. CDR3 nucleotides: TGTGCCAGCCTTAGCGGGACAGGGCTTTTCGATACGCAGTATTTT. The chain is built from TRBV28 and TRBJ2-3, with D tentatively TRBD1 (9 bases). The CDR3 is made up of 15 amino acids. Germline V CDR1 and CDR2: MDHEN, SYDVKM. V lost 8 bases and J 6 bases, leaving 21 bases between the germline ends.

This clonotype was recorded at least ten times. V gene TRBV20-1 combines with J gene TRBJ1-1; D may be TRBD1 (6 bases). The V and J ends lost 7 bases and 7 bases respectively, with 19 bases between them. The length of the CDR3 is 13 residues. The germline CDR1 and CDR2 sequences are DFQATT and SNEGSKA (reference sequence). The chain's CDR3 is CSGREGGSSEAFF. In DNA form, the CDR3 reads TGCAGTGGTCGAGAAGGGGGTTCCAGTGAAGCTTTCTTT.

This clonotype occurred a few times. The chain couples TRBV25-1 to TRBJ2-5, with a tentative D call TRBD2 (6 bases). Germline V lookup: CDR1 MGHDK, CDR2 SYGVNS. The CDR3 totals 16 residues. The germline V and J ends were trimmed by 3 bases and 4 bases, with 18 bases remaining between them. Here the CDR3 reads CASSEAAGRSRETQYF. The CDR3 nucleotides read TGTGCCAGCAGTGAGGCGGCGGGGAGAAGTAGAGAGACCCAGTACTTC.

This clonotype was seen many times. DNA of the CDR3: TGTGCCAGCAGCAGACAGGGTGGGCAGCCCCAGCATTTT. Amino acid sequence: CASSRQGGQPQHF. The genes are TRBV7-2 and TRBJ1-5; 7 positions match TRBD1. There are 13 residues in the CDR3. Germline V gene lookup returns CDR1 SGHTA and CDR2 FQGNSA. V lost 5 bases, J lost 7 bases, and 5 bases stayed unmatched.

This clonotype has ten or more counts. The rearrangement uses TRBV7-3 and TRBJ1-2; 9 bases line up with TRBD1. The V gene end was trimmed by 5 bases and the J gene end by 4 bases; junction bases not matched to a gene: 8. The germline V gene has CDR1 SGHTA and CDR2 FQGTGA. The CDR3 is 15 residues long. For the CDR3, the DNA is TGTGCCAGCAGCCCAGGGACAGGGCTTGGCTATGGCTACACCTTC. Translating it yields CASSPGTGLGYGYTF. The full variable domain, its missing parts supplied by reference TRBV7-3 and TRBJ1-2, is GAGVSQTPSNKVTEKGKYVELRCDPISGHTALYWYRQSLGQGPEFLIYFQGTGAADDSGLPNDRFFAVRPEGSVSTLKIQRTERGDSAVYLCASSPGTGLGYGYTFGSGTRLTVV.

J is TRBJ2-1 and V is TRBV7-3, with D tentatively TRBD1 (6 bases). V lost 2 bases to trimming and J lost 4 bases, with 15 bases between them. Germline assignment: CDR1 SGHTA and CDR2 FQGTGA. The length of the CDR3 is 16 residues. This CDR3 reads CASSLGLGQSYNEQFF. In DNA, the CDR3 is TGTGCCAGCAGCTTAGGCCTTGGACAGAGTTACAATGAGCAGTTCTTC. The variable domain in full, with the rest retrieved from reference TRBV7-3 and TRBJ2-1, is GAGVSQTPSNKVTEKGKYVELRCDPISGHTALYWYRQSLGQGPEFLIYFQGTGAADDSGLPNDRFFAVRPEGSVSTLKIQRTERGDSAVYLCASSLGLGQSYNEQFFGPGTRLTVL.

This clonotype was observed at least ten times. The junction shows a germline mismatch at one end, possibly a read error. The genes are TRBV7-9 and TRBJ1-1; D is possibly TRBD1 (5 bases). The CDR3 contains 13 residues. Germline CDR1 and CDR2: SEHNR and FQNEAQ (reference sequence). In nucleotides, the CDR3 is TGTGCCAGCAGGTTAGGGACCGAAAGGGAAGCTTTCTTT. It specifies CASRLGTEREAFF.

This clonotype was seen only a few times. Written as DNA, the CDR3 is TGTGCCAGTAGTGCTACGCTCGGGCGATTCTACGAGCAGTACTTC. It is translated as CASSATLGRFYEQYF. This chain joins TRBV19 and TRBJ2-7; unclear D gene. The CDR3 covers 15 residues. Deletions cut 5 bases from V and 3 bases from J, with 17 bases between. The germline gives CDR1 LNHDA, CDR2 SQIVND (reference sequence).

This clonotype was detected ten times or more. This rearrangement joins TRBV4-3 to TRBJ2-5; weak D call: TRBD1 (5 bases). Trimming took 0 bases from V and 2 from J, leaving 10 bases between them. Germline V gene lookup returns CDR1 LGHNA and CDR2 YSLEER. The CDR3 extends over 15 amino acids. The CDR3 region is CASSQDRWTQETQYF. In DNA, the CDR3 is TGCGCCAGCAGCCAAGACCGTTGGACACAAGAGACCCAGTACTTC.

The table lists this clonotype with a few counts. The gene calls are TRBV10-3 and TRBJ2-1; no clear D. Per germline, CDR1 ENHRY and CDR2 SYGVKD. This CDR3 contains 13 residues. The germline V and J ends were trimmed by 2 bases and 7 bases, with 9 bases remaining between them. The CDR3 here is CAISEAPGNEQFF. The CDR3 DNA reads as TGTGCCATCAGTGAGGCTCCTGGAAATGAGCAGTTCTTC.

This clonotype was seen repeatedly, ten times or more. V gene TRBV7-2 combines with J gene TRBJ2-1; D is perhaps TRBD1 or TRBD2 (6 bases each). The CDR3 consists of 16 residues. V was trimmed by 5 bases and J by 7 bases, leaving 21 bases between them. Germline V gene sequence: CDR1 SGHTA, CDR2 FQGNSA. The CDR3 loop is CASSASPRGAINEQFF. The DNA of the CDR3 is TGTGCCAGCAGCGCCTCTCCGAGGGGGGCGATAAATGAGCAGTTCTTC.

This clonotype was picked up many times. V is TRBV5-5 and J is TRBJ1-5; the D gene is possibly TRBD1 (6 bases). The CDR3 has 15 amino acids. Germline CDR1 SGHKS, CDR2 YYEKEE (reference sequence). The V end lost 2 bases, the J end lost 1 base, and 10 bases lay between the germline ends. The CDR3 protein is CASSFLTGSNQPQHF. Here the CDR3 DNA reads TGTGCCAGCAGCTTCCTTACAGGGAGCAATCAGCCCCAGCATTTT.

The V and J genes are TRBV24-1 and TRBJ1-1; D remains ambiguous. The V gene's germline CDR1 is KGHDR and CDR2 SFDVKD. Trimming left V 7 bases short and J 2 bases short, with 10 bases between. The CDR3 contains 13 residues. Here the CDR3 DNA reads TGTGCCACCAGCACGCAAGGCAACACTGAAGCTTTCTTT. Translation gives CATSTQGNTEAFF.

Only a few counts were recorded for this clonotype. The rearrangement joins TRBV7-9 to TRBJ1-6; 8 nucleotides align to TRBD1. V shed 4 bases, J shed 7 bases, and the junction held 6 bases outside the gene matches. CDR1 is SEHNR and CDR2 is FQNEAQ in the germline V gene (reference sequence). The CDR3 is 15 residues long. CDR3 sequence reads: CASSWGQGANSPLHF. The CDR3 DNA reads as TGTGCCAGCAGCTGGGGTCAGGGGGCCAATTCACCCCTCCACTTT.

The rearrangement joins TRBV5-1 to TRBJ2-1; the match to TRBD1 covers 10 bases. With V trimmed by 4 bases and J by 6 bases, 10 bases remained unmatched. The length of the CDR3 is 16 residues. CDR1 and CDR2 from the germline V gene are SGHRS and YFSETQ. The CDR3 loop is CASSPPGQGISNEQFF. DNA of the CDR3: TGCGCCAGCAGCCCTCCGGGACAGGGGATTTCCAATGAGCAGTTCTTC.

This clonotype was detected only a few times. The V gene is TRBV5-1, the J gene TRBJ2-5; D call uncertain. This CDR3 is 14 amino acids long. V was trimmed by 5 bases and J by 4 bases, leaving 15 bases between them. Germline V gene sequence: CDR1 SGHRS, CDR2 YFSETQ. CDR3 in amino acids: CASRVDQLGETQYF. The CDR3 region has the DNA TGCGCCAGCAGGGTAGACCAACTTGGAGAGACCCAGTACTTC.